These T cell receptor beta chains were read from a single sample in a study of radiation and T cells in renal cell carcinoma. Using immunoSEQ multiplex PCR, the repertoire was profiled, and TCRdb retains in-frame clones only, with some absent. The data contain about 77,000 clones, around four fifths of them singletons. The material was blood, obtained from a patient whose treatment included radiotherapy and nephrectomy. All receptors derive from a woman aged 55-75 years with renal cell carcinoma. Each CDR3 is given with its conserved first and last residue. D genes are given only for firm matches. A clone size is listed for some rows: how often the clone was seen (once, few, many), or a class if it is expanded.

j_call,clone_size,d_call,v_call,cdr3_aa,cdr3_nt
TRBJ2-4,few,NA,TRBV28,CASSSKGYQYF,TGTGCCAGCAGTTCCAAGGGATACCAGTACTTC
TRBJ1-2,NA,NA,TRBV5-1,CASSFGDGRGYGYTF,TGCGCCAGCAGCTTCGGAGATGGCAGGGGCTATGGCTACACCTTC
TRBJ2-5,NA,TRBD2,TRBV5-1,CATSPGLAPKETQYF,TGCGCCACCTCCCCGGGACTAGCGCCCAAAGAGACCCAGTACTTC
TRBJ1-4,NA,NA,TRBV9,CASSVAGGNEKLFF,TGTGCCAGCAGCGTAGCAGGTGGGAATGAAAAACTGTTTTTT
TRBJ1-2,NA,TRBD1,TRBV2,CASTSGTGVSGYTF,TGTGCCAGCACCTCCGGGACAGGGGTAAGCGGCTACACCTTC
TRBJ1-6,NA,NA,TRBV6-6,CASSFQQGSSPLHF,TGTGCCAGCAGTTTTCAGCAGGGGTCTTCACCCCTCCACTTT
TRBJ1-4,NA,TRBD1,TRBV5-6,CASSGNRGNEKLFF,TGTGCCAGCAGCGGCAACAGGGGTAATGAAAAACTGTTTTTT
TRBJ2-7,NA,NA,TRBV7-2,CASSLTGGTPQGEQYF,TGTGCCAGCAGCTTAACAGGAGGGACCCCGCAGGGGGAGCAGTACTTC
TRBJ1-1,once,NA,TRBV6-5,CATEGGGTEAFF,TGTGCCACAGAAGGAGGGGGGACTGAAGCTTTCTTT
TRBJ2-1,NA,NA,TRBV21-1,CASSKAQTEQFF,TGTGCCAGCAGCAAAGCACAGACTGAGCAGTTCTTC
TRBJ1-5,NA,TRBD1,TRBV28,CASSKGTVHNQPQHF,TGTGCCAGCAGCAAGGGGACAGTTCATAATCAGCCCCAGCATTTT
TRBJ1-3,once,NA,TRBV7-6,CASSSRGDSGNTIYF,TGTGCCAGCAGCTCAAGGGGGGACTCTGGAAACACCATATATTTT
TRBJ1-4,NA,NA,TRBV7-9,CASSSEATNEKLFF,TGTGCCAGCAGCTCAGAGGCAACTAATGAAAAACTGTTTTTT
TRBJ2-5,NA,NA,TRBV6-1,CASSETWRETQYF,TGTGCCAGCAGTGAAACCTGGCGAGAGACCCAGTACTTC
TRBJ2-5,once,NA,TRBV18,CASSPPKSGLSSRRQETQYF,TGTGCCAGCTCACCACCGAAATCGGGACTTTCAAGCAGGCGCCAAGAGACCCAGTACTTC
TRBJ1-5,NA,TRBD1,TRBV28,CASSLTGQGGSNQPQHF,TGTGCCAGCAGTTTAACGGGACAGGGGGGTAGCAATCAGCCCCAGCATTTT
TRBJ2-3,NA,TRBD2,TRBV4-1,CASSQDPSGITDTQYF,TGCGCCAGCAGCCAAGATCCTAGCGGGATCACAGATACGCAGTATTTT
TRBJ1-1,NA,NA,TRBV27,CASSFSGGRGGWRNTEAFF,TGTGCCAGCAGTTTTTCCGGGGGAAGGGGGGGTTGGAGGAACACTGAAGCTTTCTTT
TRBJ1-3,once,NA,TRBV6-6,CATAEDDIDTIYF,TGTGCCACCGCGGAAGATGACATCGACACCATATATTTT
TRBJ2-7,NA,TRBD1,TRBV28,CASRPRQGRSEQYF,TGTGCCAGCCGACCTAGACAGGGAAGGTCCGAGCAGTACTTC
TRBJ1-3,NA,NA,TRBV9,CASSVAPVSSGNTIYF,TGTGCCAGCAGCGTCGCACCCGTAAGCTCTGGAAACACCATATATTTT
TRBJ1-4,NA,TRBD1,TRBV18,CASSVTGAGTNEKLFF,TGTGCCAGCTCAGTGACAGGGGCTGGCACTAATGAAAAACTGTTTTTT